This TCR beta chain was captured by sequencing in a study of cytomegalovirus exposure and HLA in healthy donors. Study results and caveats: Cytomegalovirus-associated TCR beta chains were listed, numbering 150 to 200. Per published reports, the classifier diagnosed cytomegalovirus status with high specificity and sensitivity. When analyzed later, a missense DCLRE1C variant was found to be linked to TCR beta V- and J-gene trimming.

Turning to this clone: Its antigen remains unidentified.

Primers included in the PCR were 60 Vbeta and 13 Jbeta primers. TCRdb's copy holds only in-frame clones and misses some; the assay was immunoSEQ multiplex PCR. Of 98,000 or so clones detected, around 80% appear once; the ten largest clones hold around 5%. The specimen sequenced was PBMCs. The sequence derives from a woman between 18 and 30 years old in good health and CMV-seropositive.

CDR3 sequence: CASSTSGRGNNEQFF. The CDR3 DNA reads TGTGCCAGCTCTACGAGCGGGAGAGGGAATAATGAGCAGTTCTTC. J is TRBJ2-1 and V is TRBV18; 8 bases fit TRBD2. The germline V gene has CDR1 KGHSH and CDR2 LQKENI. The CDR3 loop spans 15 amino acids. The V and J ends lost 6 bases and 7 bases, in that order; junction bases with no gene match: 11.